Listed below are T cell receptor beta chains from one sample, sequenced in a study of blood T cell repertoires in COVID-19. Profiled with immunoSEQ multiplex PCR; TCRdb holds only in-frame clones, not every one. The data show around 300,000 clones, with around 90% seen just once and about 3% held by the top ten. Sequenced sample: PBMCs or T cells enriched from blood (not recorded which). The receptor source for this set is a woman aged 45-65 years who had recovered from COVID-19. CDR3s include the opening cysteine and the closing phenylalanine or tryptophan. Fields, in order: V gene, D gene, J gene, clone size, CDR3 DNA, CDR3 protein. A D gene is named only where the DNA matches it firmly. A clone size is listed for some rows: how often the clone was seen (once, few, many), or a class if it is expanded.

>TRBV24-1|.|TRBJ1-5|.
TGTGCCACCAGTGATGGAGGACGAAATCAGCCCCAGCATTTT
CATSDGGRNQPQHF
>TRBV4-3|.|TRBJ1-4|.
TGCGCCAGCAGCCAAGGAGGATCCCGTGGGTTAACTAATGAAAAACTGTTTTTT
CASSQGGSRGLTNEKLFF
>TRBV6-5|.|TRBJ1-1|.
TGTGCCAGCAGTTACTTCTGGGAGATGAACACTGAAGCTTTCTTT
CASSYFWEMNTEAFF
>TRBV5-1|.|TRBJ1-1|.
TGCGCCAGCAGCTTTGAGAGGAACACTGAAGCTTTCTTT
CASSFERNTEAFF
>TRBV27|.|TRBJ1-5|.
TGTGCCAGCAGTTTCGGCCAGGCCAATCAGCCCCAGCATTTT
CASSFGQANQPQHF
>TRBV28|.|TRBJ2-5|.
TGTGCCAGCAGGGACAGCTCCCGAGGGGAGACCCAGTACTTC
CASRDSSRGETQYF
>TRBV27|TRBD2|TRBJ2-7|.
TGTGCCAGCAGTTTATTGGGGACTAGCGGGCCTGACGAGCAGTACTTC
CASSLLGTSGPDEQYF
>TRBV19|TRBD2|TRBJ2-2|once
TGTGCCAGCTCTTTTAGCGGGGGGAACCGGGAGCTGTTTTTT
CASSFSGGNRELFF
>TRBV2|.|TRBJ2-7|.
TGTGCCAGCAGCTCGATTCGGGACATAAACTACGAGCAGTACTTC
CASSSIRDINYEQYF
>TRBV4-2|TRBD2|TRBJ2-3|.
TGTGCCAGCAGCCAGAGATATACGTGGGTAGCGGGAGTCATGCCAGATACGCAGTATTTT
CASSQRYTWVAGVMPDTQYF
>TRBV28|TRBD1|TRBJ2-7|.
TGTGCCAGCAGCCCAAAAGGGACAGGGGGGGTCTTC
CASSPKGTGGVF
>TRBV10-3|TRBD2|TRBJ2-3|once
TGTGCCATCAGTCCACCCCCCTTTACTAGCGGGAGACGGGATACGCAGTATTTT
CAISPPPFTSGRRDTQYF
>TRBV10-2|.|TRBJ1-1|.
TGCGCCAGCAGTGAGGAACGGCGAGGGCGGGGAACTGAAGCTTTCTTT
CASSEERRGRGTEAFF
>TRBV12-1|.|TRBJ2-3|.
TGTGCCAGCAGCTTTGAAGAGGGTAGCGCAGATACGCAGTATTTT
CASSFEEGSADTQYF